One sample yielded the 10 T cell receptor beta chains listed below, sequenced in a study of shared clonotypes between healthy human individuals. Profiled with immunoSEQ multiplex PCR; TCRdb holds only in-frame clones, not every one. The repertoire holds approximately 2,000,000 clones, with about 90% as singletons. The sample was naive CD4+ T cells from PBMCs. The subset was: CD45RA+ positively selected. Receptors originate from a man younger than 35 in good health. Some clones in this sample may be carry-over from other donors' samples.

This clone was seen only a few times. This sequence joins TRBV18 and TRBJ1-1, with 7 nucleotides matching TRBD1. The length of the CDR3 is 11 residues. Germline values: CDR1 KGHSH, CDR2 LQKENI. The V segment lost 8 bases and the J segment 6 bases; nucleotides outside the gene matches: 3. This chain's CDR3 is CASRGQPEAFF. CDR3 coding DNA: TGTGCCAGCCGGGGACAGCCTGAAGCTTTCTTT.

This clone turned up a few times. The chain links TRBV7-9 to TRBJ2-5, with D perhaps matching TRBD1 (6 bases). Trimming pared 6 bases from V and 1 base from J, leaving 12 bases between. The germline CDR1 and CDR2 sequences are SEHNR and FQNEAQ (reference sequence). CDR3 length equals 14 residues. CDR3 protein: CASRTTGRQETQYF. CDR3 coding DNA: TGTGCCAGCAGGACAACAGGGCGCCAAGAGACCCAGTACTTC.

A few counts support this clone. The CDR3 reads CASQPGGISGSNEQFF. The CDR3 DNA reads TGCGCCAGTCAACCGGGCGGAATCAGCGGGAGCAATGAGCAGTTCTTC. The chain is built from TRBV5-1 and TRBJ2-1; TRBD2 matches at 8 bases. The V gene end was trimmed by 8 bases and the J gene end by 6 bases; junction bases not matched to a gene: 16. Germline V gene lookup returns CDR1 SGHRS and CDR2 YFSETQ. The CDR3 sequence is 16 residues long.

The chain recombines TRBV7-9 with TRBJ1-1; D is possibly TRBD1 (5 bases). Trimming shortened V by 6 bases and J by 3 bases, and 17 bases separated the two germline ends. The CDR3 runs 15 residues. Per germline, CDR1 SEHNR and CDR2 FQNEAQ (reference sequence). This CDR3 reads CASSYHGTPDTEAFF. The CDR3 nucleotides are TGTGCCAGCAGTTATCACGGGACCCCGGACACTGAAGCTTTCTTT.

The rearrangement joins TRBV2 to TRBJ1-1; D is ambiguous. From germline, CDR1 is SNHLY and CDR2 FYNNEI. V was shortened by 8 bases and J by 5 bases, with 15 bases between the two germline ends. The CDR3 has 13 residues. CDR3 in DNA: TGTGCCAGCGGACGGGAAATAGGGACTGAAGCTTTCTTT. Translating it yields CASGREIGTEAFF.

This chain connects TRBV6-5 to TRBJ2-7, with D perhaps assigned TRBD1 or TRBD2 (5 bases each). Deletions cut 0 bases from V and 0 bases from J, with 12 bases between. There are 16 residues in the CDR3. From germline, CDR1 is MNHEY and CDR2 SVGAGI. The CDR3 loop reads CASSYSSGASSYEQYF. DNA for the CDR3: TGTGCCAGCAGTTACTCATCCGGGGCGAGCTCCTACGAGCAGTACTTC.

V is TRBV29-1 and J is TRBJ1-1; D is uncertain. The CDR3 runs 13 residues. Looked up from germline, CDR1 is SQVTM and CDR2 is ANQGSEA. Trimming shortened V by 7 bases and J by 0 bases, and 12 bases separated the two germline ends. The CDR3 protein is CSGGLLLNTEAFF. For the CDR3, the DNA is TGCAGCGGAGGACTGCTTTTGAACACTGAAGCTTTCTTT. The complete variable domain, with remaining parts taken from reference TRBV29-1 and TRBJ1-1, reads SAVISQKPSRDICQRGTSLTIQCQVDSQVTMMFWYRQQPGQSLTLIATANQGSEATYESGFVIDKFPISRPNLTFSTLTVSNMSPEDSSIYLCSGGLLLNTEAFFGQGTRLTVV.

CDR3 residues: CASRRGGVPEQYF. The CDR3 coding sequence is TGCGCCAGCAGAAGGGGCGGGGTACCCGAGCAGTACTTC. The chain has TRBV5-1 and TRBJ2-7, with TRBD2 as a possible D gene (6 bases). This CDR3 region has 13 residues. Germline V CDR1 and CDR2: SGHRS, YFSETQ. Trimming took 5 bases from V and 6 from J, leaving 15 bases between them.

The gene calls are TRBV7-7 and TRBJ2-5, with TRBD2 matching 11 bases. The trim removed 5 bases at V and 5 bases at J, leaving 7 bases unmatched. This CDR3 has 15 amino acids. Germline CDR1 SSHAT, CDR2 FNYEAQ (reference sequence). This CDR3 reads CASSPSGRPGETQYF. The CDR3 DNA follows: TGTGCCAGCAGCCCTAGCGGGAGGCCGGGGGAGACCCAGTACTTC.

The rearrangement joins TRBV7-2 to TRBJ2-1; TRBD1 matches 7 bases. This CDR3 region has 14 residues. CDR1 SGHTA and CDR2 FQGNSA come from the germline V gene. The V and J ends lost 5 bases and 4 bases, in that order; junction bases with no gene match: 5. For the CDR3, the DNA is TGTGCCAGCAGCCCGGGACAGTTATACAATGAGCAGTTCTTC. This encodes CASSPGQLYNEQFF.